This T cell receptor beta chain was captured by sequencing in a study of early T cells in non-severe SARS-CoV-2 infection. Overall study context: The authors sequenced bulk RNA from unsorted whole blood, leaving chains unpaired. Overall study results and limits: Anti-spike CD8 specificities were favored by VDJdb matching, whose results missed private and CD4 specificities.

The CDR3 spans 12 residues. Germline CDR1 is SGHTA and CDR2 is FQGNSA. The V and J ends lost 1 base and 6 bases respectively, with 3 bases between them. Attached unique molecular identifiers marked individual cDNA molecules. In TCRdb, the 5' RACE reads were re-called with MiXCR into one record per CDR3 protein. Among around 57,000 distinct CDR3 sequences listed, around 5.7% were seen once. This clonotype came up a few times. Its antigen is currently unknown. The sample was whole blood, taken at baseline. The receptor comes from an adult who was a healthcare worker with PCR-confirmed SARS-CoV-2 infection or an uninfected control (not recorded which). The chain is built from TRBV7-2 and TRBJ2-2; D call uncertain. The CDR3 nucleotides are TGTGCCAGCAGCTTAGGGCCCGGGGAGCTGTTTTTT. Translation gives CASSLGPGELFF.